The clone carrying this TCR beta chain was seen ten or more times. The method was immunoSEQ multiplex PCR; TCRdb's version includes in-frame clones alone and lacks a portion of them. The table has 95,000 to 100,000 clones, roughly 87% seen once. The CDR3 loop spans 16 amino acids. In germline, CDR1 is SGHTA, CDR2 FQGNSA. V trimming: 4 bases; J trimming: 6 bases; junction bases outside the gene matches: 11. These data are taken from a study of identifying expanded T cells in peripheral blood. No infections or other immune events were documented during collection. The chain employs TRBV7-2 and TRBJ2-3; 9 nucleotides match TRBD2. The specimen sequenced was blood. This TCR came from a person aged 18 to 75 in good health. CDR3 sequence (DNA): TGTGCCAGCAGCTCGGGACTAGCCCTCGGGGTTGATACGCAGTATTTT. Its protein is CASSSGLALGVDTQYF.